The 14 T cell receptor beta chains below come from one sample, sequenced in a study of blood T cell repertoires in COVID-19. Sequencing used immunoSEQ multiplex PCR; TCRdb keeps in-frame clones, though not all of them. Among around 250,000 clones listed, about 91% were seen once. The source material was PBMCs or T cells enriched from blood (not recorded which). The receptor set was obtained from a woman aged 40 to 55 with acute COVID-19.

CDR3 amino acids: CASSRPRTAVNEKLFF. Here the CDR3 DNA reads TGTGCCAGCAGCCGGCCCCGGACAGCCGTTAATGAAAAACTGTTTTTT. V gene TRBV28 combines with J gene TRBJ1-4; a weak D match, TRBD1 (6 bases). The CDR3 length is 16 residues. Germline lookup yields CDR1 MDHEN and CDR2 SYDVKM. Trimming removed 6 bases at V and 4 bases at J, with 18 bases between.

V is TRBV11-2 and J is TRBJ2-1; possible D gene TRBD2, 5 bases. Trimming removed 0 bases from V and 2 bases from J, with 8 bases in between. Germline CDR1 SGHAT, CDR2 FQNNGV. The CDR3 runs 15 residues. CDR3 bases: TGTGCCAGCAGCTTAGAACTAGGCGCCTACAATGAGCAGTTCTTC. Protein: CASSLELGAYNEQFF.

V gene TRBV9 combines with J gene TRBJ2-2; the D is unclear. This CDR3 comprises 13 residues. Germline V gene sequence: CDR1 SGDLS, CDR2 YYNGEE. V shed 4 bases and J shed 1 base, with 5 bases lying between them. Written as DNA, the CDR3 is TGTGCCAGCAGCCCCAAGAACACCGGGGAGCTGTTTTTT. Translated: CASSPKNTGELFF.

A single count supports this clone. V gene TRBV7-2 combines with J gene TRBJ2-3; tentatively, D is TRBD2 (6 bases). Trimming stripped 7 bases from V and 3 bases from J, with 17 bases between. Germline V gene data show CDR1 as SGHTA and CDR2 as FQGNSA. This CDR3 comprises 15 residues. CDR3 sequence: CASKRWVAETDTQYF. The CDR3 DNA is TGTGCCAGCAAAAGATGGGTAGCGGAGACAGATACGCAGTATTTT.

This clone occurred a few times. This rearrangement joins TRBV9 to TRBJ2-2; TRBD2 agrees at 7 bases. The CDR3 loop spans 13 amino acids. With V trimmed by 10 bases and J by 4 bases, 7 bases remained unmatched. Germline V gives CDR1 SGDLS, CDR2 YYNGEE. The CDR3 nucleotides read TGTGCCTGCACGGGGGGAATCACCGGGGAGCTGTTTTTT. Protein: CACTGGITGELFF.

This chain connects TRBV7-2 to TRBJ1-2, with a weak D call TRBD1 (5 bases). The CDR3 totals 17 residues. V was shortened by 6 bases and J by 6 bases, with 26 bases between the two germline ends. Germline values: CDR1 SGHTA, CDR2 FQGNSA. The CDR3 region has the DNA TGTGCCAGCAGACAACCTGACAGTGAAGACGCTCGGAATGGCTACACCTTC. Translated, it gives CASRQPDSEDARNGYTF.

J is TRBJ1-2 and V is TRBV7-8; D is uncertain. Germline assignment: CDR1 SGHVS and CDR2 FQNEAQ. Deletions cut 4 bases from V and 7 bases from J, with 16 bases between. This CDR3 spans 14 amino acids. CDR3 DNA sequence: TGTGCCAGCAGCTCCTATCTTACCTCCACTGGCTACACCTTC. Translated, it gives CASSSYLTSTGYTF.

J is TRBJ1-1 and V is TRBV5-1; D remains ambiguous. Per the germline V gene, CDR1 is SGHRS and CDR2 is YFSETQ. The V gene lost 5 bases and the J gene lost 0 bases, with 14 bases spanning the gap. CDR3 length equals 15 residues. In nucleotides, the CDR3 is TGCGCCAGCAGTTCCTTCAGCGACCTGAACACTGAAGCTTTCTTT. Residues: CASSSFSDLNTEAFF.

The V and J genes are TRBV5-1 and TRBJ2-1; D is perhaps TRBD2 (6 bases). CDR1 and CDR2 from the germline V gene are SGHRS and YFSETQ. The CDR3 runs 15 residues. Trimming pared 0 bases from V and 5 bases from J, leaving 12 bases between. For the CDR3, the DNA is TGCGCCAGCAGCTTGGAGGAGCGGGCGGACAATGAGCAGTTCTTC. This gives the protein CASSLEERADNEQFF.

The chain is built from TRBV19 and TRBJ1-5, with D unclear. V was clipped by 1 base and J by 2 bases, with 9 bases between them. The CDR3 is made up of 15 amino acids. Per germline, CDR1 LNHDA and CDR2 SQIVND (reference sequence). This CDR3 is CASSIGGFGNQPQHF. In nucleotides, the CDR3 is TGTGCCAGTAGTATAGGAGGCTTTGGCAATCAGCCCCAGCATTTT.

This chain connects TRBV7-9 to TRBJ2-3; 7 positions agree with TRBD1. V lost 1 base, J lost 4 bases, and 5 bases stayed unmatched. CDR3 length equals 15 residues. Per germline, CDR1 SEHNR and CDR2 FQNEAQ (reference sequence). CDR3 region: CASSLGDRVADTQYF. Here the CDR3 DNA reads TGTGCCAGCAGCTTAGGCGACAGGGTGGCAGATACGCAGTATTTT.

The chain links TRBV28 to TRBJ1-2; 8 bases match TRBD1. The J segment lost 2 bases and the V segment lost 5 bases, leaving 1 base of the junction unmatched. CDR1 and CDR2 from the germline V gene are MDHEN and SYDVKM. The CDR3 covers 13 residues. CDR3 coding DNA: TGTGCCAGCAGTCCAGGGGGCAACTATGGCTACACCTTC. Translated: CASSPGGNYGYTF.

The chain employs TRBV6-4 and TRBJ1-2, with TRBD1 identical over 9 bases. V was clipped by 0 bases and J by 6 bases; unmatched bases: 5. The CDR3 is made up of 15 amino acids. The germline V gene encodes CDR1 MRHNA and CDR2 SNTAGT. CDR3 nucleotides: TGTGCCAGCAGTGACTCTCCGGGACAGGGTCATGGCTACACCTTC. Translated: CASSDSPGQGHGYTF.

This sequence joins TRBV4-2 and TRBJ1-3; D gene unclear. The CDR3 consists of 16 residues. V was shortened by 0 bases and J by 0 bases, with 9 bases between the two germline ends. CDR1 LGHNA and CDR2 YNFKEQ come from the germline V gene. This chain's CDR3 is CASSQEVASSGNTIYF. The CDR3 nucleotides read TGTGCCAGCAGCCAAGAAGTGGCTAGCTCTGGAAACACCATATATTTT.